The sequence of this TCR beta chain was determined in a study of T cell responses to AZD1222 COVID-19 vaccine. Study-level information: Doses given second, at about 4 or about 12 weeks, were pooled.

Study results and limitations: Clonal diversity was possibly underestimated, and the donors were mostly white British, with more females. The study found vaccine-associated CD4 TCRs spanning spike, dominant at 160-218 and 743-854. Reportedly, nearly half of unique spike TCRs recognized epitopes outside B.1.351/B.1.1.7 mutations.

With respect to this clone: What it binds is unknown.

Trimming left V 6 bases short and J 4 bases short, with 10 bases between. The CDR3 is made up of 14 amino acids. Germline V gene lookup returns CDR1 MGHDK and CDR2 SYGVNS. Using immunoSEQ multiplex PCR, the repertoire was profiled, and TCRdb retains in-frame clones only, with some absent. The repertoire holds 150,000 or so clones, with about nine tenths as singletons. Specimen: peripheral blood, collected on day 0 of AZD1222 vaccination. This receptor was obtained from an adult in good health. V usage is TRBV25-1 and J usage is TRBJ2-6; D gene unclear. This chain's CDR3 is CASRSQTGANVLTF. The CDR3 DNA is TGTGCCAGCAGAAGCCAGACCGGGGCCAACGTCCTGACTTTC.